The 15 T cell receptor beta chains reported below all come from one sample, sequenced in a study of CD8 T cells in Susac syndrome. The RNA, about 0.45 to 1 ug, was put through reverse transcription using random hexamers. TCRdb called the immunoSEQ multiplex PCR reads again in MiXCR, with one record for every CDR3 protein. The data show 69,000 or so distinct CDR3 sequences, with 85% to 95% seen just once and about 0.6% held by the top ten. Sequenced sample: CD8+ T cells from PBMCs. Every receptor here comes from a human donor with multiple sclerosis.

This sequence joins TRBV20-1 and TRBJ2-2; 14 bases are a match to TRBD2. V trimming: 6 bases; J trimming: 6 bases; junction bases outside the gene matches: 12. CDR1 DFQATT and CDR2 SNEGSKA come from the germline V gene (reference sequence). This CDR3 is 17 amino acids long. CDR3 loop: CSALTPRLAGGSGELFF. CDR3 DNA sequence: TGCAGTGCCCTTACCCCACGACTAGCGGGAGGGTCCGGGGAGCTGTTTTTT.

This chain joins TRBV30 and TRBJ1-1; unclear D gene. V was cut by 0 bases and J by 0 bases, with 8 bases left in between. The CDR3 is 14 amino acids. The germline V gene encodes CDR1 GTSNPN and CDR2 SVGIG (reference sequence). The CDR3 bases are TGTGCCTGGAGTGTACTCGCACTGAACACTGAAGCTTTCTTT. Translated: CAWSVLALNTEAFF.

The chain couples TRBV12-3 or TRBV12-4 to TRBJ2-2; D call uncertain. This CDR3 is built from 19 residues. Trimming removed 7 bases at V and 4 bases at J, with 28 bases between. CDR3 bases: TGTGCCAGCACCCCTTTTGGACGGACGCCTCGGTTGGGCACCGGGGAGCTGTTTTTT. Translated, it gives CASTPFGRTPRLGTGELFF.

This chain links TRBV7-9 with TRBJ2-3; 7 nucleotides align to TRBD2. V shed 5 bases and J 2 bases; nucleotides not matched to a gene: 16. This CDR3 has 18 amino acids. Germline CDR1 and CDR2: SEHNR and FQNEAQ (reference sequence). The CDR3 region has the DNA TGTGCCAGCAGCGCGAGGACGGGGACTACACGATACACAGATACGCAGTATTTT. Translation gives CASSARTGTTRYTDTQYF.

In its sample, this clonotype was seen once. The genes are TRBV7-3 and TRBJ2-1; 8 positions match TRBD2. The CDR3 consists of 14 residues. Germline V lookup: CDR1 SGHTA, CDR2 FQGTGA. The junction had 10 bases not matched to a gene; V was cut back by 5 bases and J by 10 bases. CDR3 coding DNA: TGTGCCAGCAGCATAGCGGGGCCGGGAGCGGAGCAGTTCTTC. Encoded protein: CASSIAGPGAEQFF. The full variable domain, its missing parts supplied by reference TRBV7-3 and TRBJ2-1, is GAGVSQTPSNKVTEKGKYVELRCDPISGHTALYWYRQSLGQGPEFLIYFQGTGAADDSGLPNDRFFAVRPEGSVSTLKIQRTERGDSAVYLCASSIAGPGAEQFFGPGTRLTVL.

J is TRBJ2-6 and V is TRBV7-3; unclear D gene. V was pared by 5 bases and J by 2 bases, with 7 bases between. From germline, CDR1 is SGHTA and CDR2 FQGTGA. The CDR3 extends over 14 amino acids. The CDR3 DNA follows: TGTGCCAGCAGCCACGACACTGGGGCCAACGTCCTGACTTTC. Translating gives CASSHDTGANVLTF.

This clonotype has just one count. This chain connects TRBV29-1 to TRBJ2-1, with 7 bases identical to TRBD2. V shed 6 bases, J shed 8 bases, and the junction held 16 bases outside the gene matches. Germline-derived CDR1 and CDR2 are SQVTM and ANQGSEA. CDR3 length: 15 amino acids. The CDR3 nucleotides are TGCAGCGTGGGGGTCTGGGCTAGCGGAATCTATGAGCAGTTCTTC. Protein product: CSVGVWASGIYEQFF.

The gene calls are TRBV20-1 and TRBJ1-1; D ambiguous. The germline V gene encodes CDR1 DFQATT and CDR2 SNEGSKA (reference sequence). The germline V and J ends were trimmed by 1 base and 4 bases, with 13 bases remaining between them. The CDR3 sequence is 14 residues long. The CDR3 loop reads CSARVPSHSTEAFF. The CDR3 DNA sequence: TGCAGTGCTAGAGTGCCCTCGCACAGCACTGAAGCTTTCTTT.

The chain has TRBV20-1 and TRBJ2-1; 12 nucleotides line up with TRBD2. This CDR3 comprises 19 residues. Germline V CDR1 and CDR2: DFQATT, SNEGSKA (reference sequence). Germline trimming cut 1 base from V and 5 bases from J; bases unmatched to any gene: 15. The CDR3 loop reads CSARGFGLAGGPLDNEQFF. The CDR3 DNA follows: TGCAGTGCTAGAGGTTTCGGGCTAGCGGGAGGGCCCCTAGACAATGAGCAGTTCTTC.

The chain carries TRBV29-1 and TRBJ2-1; 11 bases line up with TRBD1. Germline trimming cut 7 bases from V and 4 bases from J; bases unmatched to any gene: 3. This CDR3 has 13 residues. The germline gives CDR1 SQVTM, CDR2 ANQGSEA. This CDR3 is CSARDRGYNEQFF. The CDR3 DNA reads TGCAGCGCCCGGGACAGGGGGTACAATGAGCAGTTCTTC.

The rearrangement uses TRBV27 and TRBJ1-2, with D possibly matching TRBD1 (6 bases). The V end was cut by 3 bases, the J end by 4 bases, with 9 bases between. Germline CDR1 is MNHEY and CDR2 is SMNVEV (reference sequence). CDR3 length equals 13 residues. The CDR3 sequence: CASSFGQSYGYTF. In nucleotides, the CDR3 is TGTGCCAGCAGTTTCGGACAGTCCTATGGCTACACCTTC.

The V and J genes are TRBV7-9 and TRBJ2-5; either TRBD1 or TRBD2 may fit D (5 bases each). Germline V gene lookup returns CDR1 SEHNR and CDR2 FQNEAQ (reference sequence). Trimming stripped 10 bases from V and 2 bases from J, with 11 bases between. The CDR3 is 12 amino acids. CDR3 residues: CAIGTEQETQYF. The CDR3 DNA is TGTGCCATCGGGACCGAACAAGAGACCCAGTACTTC. The variable domain in full, with the rest retrieved from reference TRBV7-9 and TRBJ2-5, is DTGVSQNPRHKITKRGQNVTFRCDPISEHNRLYWYRQTLGQGPEFLTYFQNEAQLEKSRLLSDRFSAERPKGSFSTLEIQRTEQGDSAMYLCAIGTEQETQYFGPGTRLLVL.

This chain links TRBV7-9 with TRBJ2-3; D remains ambiguous. Trimming stripped 2 bases from V and 1 base from J, with 7 bases between. Germline CDR1 and CDR2: SEHNR and FQNEAQ (reference sequence). This CDR3 is built from 14 residues. As DNA, the CDR3 is TGTGCCAGCAGCTTAATCGGAGGCACAGATACGCAGTATTTT. The encoded protein is CASSLIGGTDTQYF.

This chain joins TRBV29-1 and TRBJ2-1; no firm D call. Germline V gene data show CDR1 as SQVTM and CDR2 as ANQGSEA. The length of the CDR3 is 13 residues. The V end lost 5 bases, the J end lost 3 bases, and 11 bases lay between the germline ends. DNA of the CDR3: TGCAGCGTTCGTCGACACAACTACAATGAGCAGTTCTTC. Translation gives CSVRRHNYNEQFF.

The chain uses TRBV7-9 and TRBJ2-2; 8 bases agree with TRBD1. Looked up from germline, CDR1 is SEHNR and CDR2 is FQNEAQ (reference sequence). This CDR3 has 15 amino acids. Unmatched junction bases numbered 7, after V lost 10 bases and J lost 0 bases. CDR3 in DNA: TGTGCCAATCTACCGGGACAGGCGAACACCGGGGAGCTGTTTTTT. Translation gives CANLPGQANTGELFF.